Here is one T cell receptor (beta chain) with its context. Its antigen is unknown. Generated by immunoSEQ multiplex PCR, the TCRdb table keeps only in-frame clones and is missing some. The profile shows 100,000 to 150,000 clones, 75% to 90% of them singletons. Donors came from a validation cohort of some 130 subjects, distinct from the first 666-subject cohort. This specimen belongs to a study of cytomegalovirus exposure and HLA in healthy donors. The study's findings and limits: The TCR clusters that emerged in the first cohort tended, a later analysis found, to co-occur in the approximately 120 validation repertoires.

Germline V CDR1 and CDR2: LNHDA, SQIVND (reference sequence). V lost 5 bases and J lost 6; bases outside the gene matches: 6. The CDR3 contains 15 residues. The receptor comes from a young woman in good health and CMV-seronegative. Source material: PBMCs. The chain links TRBV19 to TRBJ1-6; TRBD1 matches 8 bases. CDR3 DNA sequence: TGTGCCAGTAGTGCCAACACAGGGGGTAATTCACCCCTCCACTTT. Translation: CASSANTGGNSPLHF.